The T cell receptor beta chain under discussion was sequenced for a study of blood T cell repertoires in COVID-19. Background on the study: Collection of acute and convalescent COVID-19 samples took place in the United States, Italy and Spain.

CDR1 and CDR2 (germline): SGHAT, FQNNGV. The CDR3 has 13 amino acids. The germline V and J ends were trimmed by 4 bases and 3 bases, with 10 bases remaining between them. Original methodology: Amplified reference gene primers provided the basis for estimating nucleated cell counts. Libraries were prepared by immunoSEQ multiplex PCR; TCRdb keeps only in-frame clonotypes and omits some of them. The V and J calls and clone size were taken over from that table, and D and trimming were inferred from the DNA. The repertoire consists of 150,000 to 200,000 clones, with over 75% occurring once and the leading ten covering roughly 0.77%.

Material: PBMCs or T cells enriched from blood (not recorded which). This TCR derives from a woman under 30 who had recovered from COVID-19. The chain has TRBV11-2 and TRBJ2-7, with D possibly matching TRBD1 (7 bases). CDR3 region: CASSWGDSYEQYF. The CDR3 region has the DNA TGTGCCAGCAGCTGGGGGGACAGCTACGAGCAGTACTTC.